Shown below are 31 T cell receptor beta chains from a single sample sequenced in a study of blood T cell repertoires in COVID-19. Here immunoSEQ multiplex PCR was the method, and the copy in TCRdb shows in-frame clones only, minus some. This table has under 100,000 clones, around 82% appearing once. What was sequenced was peripheral blood. These receptors were collected from a woman at least 80 years old with COVID-19, enrolled during active disease.

The chain combines TRBV15 with TRBJ2-7; 8 bases agree with TRBD1. CDR1 LNHNV and CDR2 YYDKDF come from the germline V gene (reference sequence). The V and J ends lost 5 bases and 3 bases, in that order; junction bases with no gene match: 3. The CDR3 spans 13 residues. The CDR3: CATSWGQDYEQYF. In DNA form, the CDR3 reads TGTGCCACCAGCTGGGGACAGGACTACGAGCAGTACTTC.

The chain has TRBV4-3 and TRBJ2-1; 9 positions agree with TRBD1. CDR1 LGHNA and CDR2 YSLEER come from the germline V gene. There are 14 residues in the CDR3. With 4 bases clipped from V and 5 bases from J, the junction kept 3 bases outside the gene matches. The CDR3 DNA follows: TGCGCCAGCAGCCGCAGGGACAGGGACAATGAGCAGTTCTTC. This translates into CASSRRDRDNEQFF.

The J gene is TRBJ2-7, the V gene TRBV25-1; the match to TRBD1 covers 8 bases. Germline-derived CDR1 and CDR2 are MGHDK and SYGVNS. The CDR3 is made up of 15 amino acids. V dropped 6 bases and J dropped 5; count of bases not matched to a gene: 12. CDR3 amino acids: CASRNDRGPVDEQYF. Written as DNA, the CDR3 is TGTGCCAGCAGAAATGACAGGGGACCGGTGGACGAGCAGTACTTC.

The chain combines TRBV6-6 with TRBJ2-7; 7 positions match TRBD1. This CDR3 has 15 amino acids. Germline CDR1 MNHNY, CDR2 SVGAGI (reference sequence). J gave up 7 bases and V 5 bases, and 14 bases lay outside the gene matches. The CDR3 loop is CASSQPTGRAWEQYF. The CDR3 nucleotides read TGTGCCAGCAGTCAGCCGACAGGGCGCGCGTGGGAGCAGTACTTC.

The CDR3 spells CASSHPGDTQYF. The CDR3 DNA reads as TGTGCCAGCAGCCACCCGGGAGATACGCAGTATTTT. The chain links TRBV3-1 (or the pseudogene TRBV3-2) to TRBJ2-3; the D is unclear. Between the trimmed V and J ends, which lost 3 bases and 5 bases, there was a span of 6 bases. This CDR3 comprises 12 residues. CDR1 is LGHDT, CDR2 YNNKEL, per germline (reference sequence).

V is TRBV28 and J is TRBJ2-7; TRBD1 is a possible D gene (6 bases). The CDR3 is made up of 12 amino acids. The V end lost 8 bases, the J end lost 3 bases, and 11 bases lay between the germline ends. Germline assignment: CDR1 MDHEN and CDR2 SYDVKM. The CDR3 region is CASATGHYEQYF. Written as DNA, the CDR3 is TGTGCCAGCGCAACAGGGCACTACGAGCAGTACTTC.

V and J are TRBV27 and TRBJ1-5; a possible D gene is TRBD1 (5 bases). The CDR3 spans 13 residues. The germline V and J ends were trimmed by 6 bases and 6 bases, with 12 bases remaining between them. Germline CDR1 is MNHEY and CDR2 is SMNVEV (reference sequence). CDR3 nucleotide sequence: TGTGCCAGCAGAGCGAGCAGGGTTCAGCCCCAGCATTTT. It encodes CASRASRVQPQHF.

This rearrangement joins TRBV28 to TRBJ2-7; 7 nucleotides align to TRBD2. CDR1 MDHEN and CDR2 SYDVKM come from the germline V gene. CDR3 length: 14 residues. V lost 3 bases, J lost 2 bases, and 4 bases stayed unmatched. The CDR3 spells CASSFGGVTYEQYF. The CDR3 region has the DNA TGTGCCAGCAGTTTTGGGGGGGTAACCTACGAGCAGTACTTC.

The chain uses TRBV12-2 and TRBJ2-7; the table names TRBD1, a call not compared with the DNA. TRBV12-2 is termed a pseudogene. The CDR3 is 16 residues long. In nucleotides, the CDR3 is TGTGCAAGTCGCTTACCCTCCGGGACACCGTCCTACGAGCAGTACTTC. Translating it yields CASRLPSGTPSYEQYF.

In its sample, this clone was seen once. This chain connects TRBV28 to TRBJ1-2; tentatively, D is TRBD1 (6 bases). CDR1 and CDR2 (germline): MDHEN, SYDVKM. The V end lost 5 bases, the J end lost 2 bases, and 12 bases lay between the germline ends. The CDR3 is 14 residues long. In DNA, the CDR3 is TGTGCCAGCAGTAGCGCGGGGGCCAACTATGGCTACACCTTC. Residues: CASSSAGANYGYTF.

Here the CDR3 reads CATSDPNPSVALPDTQYF. CDR3 in DNA: TGTGCCACCAGTGATCCAAATCCTTCCGTAGCCTTACCAGATACGCAGTATTTT. The chain uses TRBV24-1 and TRBJ2-3, with D uncertain. Germline loops: CDR1 KGHDR, CDR2 SFDVKD. V dropped 3 bases and J dropped 4 bases, with 22 bases sitting between them. The CDR3 consists of 18 residues.

This chain connects TRBV5-4 to TRBJ2-5, with D perhaps matching TRBD1 (5 bases). There are 15 residues in the CDR3. Germline V gene data show CDR1 as SGHNT and CDR2 as YYREEE (reference sequence). V was clipped by 3 bases and J by 2 bases, with 14 bases between them. The CDR3 spells CASSYTIGVQETQYF. The CDR3, as DNA: TGTGCCAGCAGCTACACTATAGGGGTACAAGAGACCCAGTACTTC. The variable domain in full, completed from reference TRBV5-4 and TRBJ2-5, reads ETGVTQSPTHLIKTRGQQVTLRCSSQSGHNTVSWYQQALGQGPQFIFQYYREEENGRGNFPPRFSGLQFPNYSSELNVNALELDDSALYLCASSYTIGVQETQYFGPGTRLLVL.

As for this clone: A junction boundary mismatches the germline segment, possibly from a read error. J is TRBJ1-4 and V is TRBV11-2, with a tentative D call TRBD1 (6 bases). The CDR3 runs to 16 residues. Per germline, CDR1 SGHAT and CDR2 FQNNGV. The CDR3 DNA follows: TGTGCCAGCAGCCTAGACAGGATGGCAACTAATGAAAAACTGTTTTTT. Protein product: CASSLDRMATNEKLFF. The complete variable domain, with remaining parts taken from reference TRBV11-2 and TRBJ1-4, reads EAGVAQSPRYKIIEKRQSVAFWCNPISGHATLYWYQQILGQGPKLLIQFQNNGVVDDSQLPKDRFSAERLKGVDSTLKIQPAKLEDSAVYLCASSLDRMATNEKLFFGSGTQLSVL.

This chain connects TRBV5-4 to TRBJ2-2, with a possible D match to TRBD1 (6 bases). V lost 4 bases, J lost 0 bases, and 10 bases lay in between. CDR3 length: 15 amino acids. Germline V lookup: CDR1 SGHNT, CDR2 YYREEE (reference sequence). The CDR3 nucleotides read TGTGCCAGCAGCCCCGGGACACCGAACACCGGGGAGCTGTTTTTT. Its protein is CASSPGTPNTGELFF. The full variable domain, rest sourced from reference TRBV5-4 and TRBJ2-2, is ETGVTQSPTHLIKTRGQQVTLRCSSQSGHNTVSWYQQALGQGPQFIFQYYREEENGRGNFPPRFSGLQFPNYSSELNVNALELDDSALYLCASSPGTPNTGELFFGEGSRLTVL.

The V call is TRBV7-9, the J call TRBJ1-1; the match to TRBD1 covers 9 bases. The CDR3 runs to 14 residues. V gave up 4 bases and J gave up 5 bases; unmatched junction bases: 5. Germline V CDR1 and CDR2: SEHNR, FQNEAQ (reference sequence). This CDR3 reads CASSSGQGRTEAFF. The CDR3 coding sequence is TGTGCCAGCAGCTCGGGACAGGGTCGGACTGAAGCTTTCTTT.

V is TRBV2 and J is TRBJ2-1; the D gene is possibly TRBD2 (6 bases). Germline-derived CDR1 and CDR2 are SNHLY and FYNNEI. CDR3 length: 12 residues. Deletions cut 6 bases from V and 9 bases from J, with 12 bases between. DNA for the CDR3: TGTGCCAGCAGCAGACTAGTTGGTGAGCAGTTCTTC. Protein product: CASSRLVGEQFF.

Of note for this clone: Other DNA sequences in this specimen translate into the identical CDR3. The J gene is TRBJ1-2, the V gene TRBV3-1 (or the pseudogene TRBV3-2); 8 positions agree with TRBD1. With 0 bases clipped from V and 5 bases from J, the junction kept 5 bases outside the gene matches. This CDR3 is built from 15 residues. Germline V CDR1 and CDR2: LGHDT, YNNKEL (reference sequence). The DNA of the CDR3 is TGTGCCAGCAGCCAAGACGGGACAGGCTGGTATGGCTACACCTTC. As protein: CASSQDGTGWYGYTF.

This rearrangement joins TRBV7-3 to TRBJ2-1, with D possibly being TRBD2 (6 bases). CDR1 is SGHTA, CDR2 FQGTGA, per germline. The V gene lost 3 bases and the J gene lost 2 bases, with 14 bases spanning the gap. The CDR3 loop spans 16 amino acids. CDR3 sequence reads: CASSFGGNLAYNEQFF. The DNA of the CDR3 is TGTGCCAGCAGCTTTGGCGGGAATCTCGCCTACAATGAGCAGTTCTTC. Using reference TRBV7-3 and TRBJ2-1 for the parts outside the CDR3, the full variable domain is GAGVSQTPSNKVTEKGKYVELRCDPISGHTALYWYRQSLGQGPEFLIYFQGTGAADDSGLPNDRFFAVRPEGSVSTLKIQRTERGDSAVYLCASSFGGNLAYNEQFFGPGTRLTVL.

This chain joins TRBV10-3 and TRBJ2-1; TRBD2 matches 14 bases. Germline V CDR1 and CDR2: ENHRY, SYGVKD. V was pared by 6 bases and J by 2 bases, with 3 bases of the junction left unmatched. This CDR3 is 16 amino acids long. The CDR3: CAISVGLAGAYNEQFF. DNA for the CDR3: TGTGCCATCAGCGTGGGACTAGCGGGAGCCTACAATGAGCAGTTCTTC.

In this sample, this clone turned up once. This chain uses TRBV19 with TRBJ2-6, with 12 bases identical to TRBD2. V lost 7 bases, J lost 0 bases, and 7 bases stayed unmatched. CDR1 and CDR2 from the germline V gene are LNHDA and SQIVND (reference sequence). This CDR3 spans 18 amino acids. CDR3: CASIKGLAGNSGANVLTF. The CDR3 DNA sequence: TGTGCCAGTATTAAGGGACTAGCGGGTAACTCTGGGGCCAACGTCCTGACTTTC.

This chain uses TRBV7-9 with TRBJ2-1; 7 bases align to TRBD2. The length of the CDR3 is 16 residues. In germline, CDR1 is SEHNR, CDR2 FQNEAQ (reference sequence). Germline trimming cut 5 bases from V and 2 bases from J; bases unmatched to any gene: 9. The CDR3 protein is CASSRPRGGPYNEQFF. CDR3 coding DNA: TGTGCCAGCAGCCGCCCGCGGGGAGGGCCCTACAATGAGCAGTTCTTC.

A few counts support this clone. The chain joins TRBV7-9 to TRBJ1-5; no clear D. The V end was cut by 0 bases, the J end by 3 bases, with 6 bases between. The CDR3 has 14 residues. The V gene's germline CDR1 is SEHNR and CDR2 FQNEAQ (reference sequence). CDR3 DNA sequence: TGTGCCAGCAGCTTAGCGGGCATCAATCAGCCCCAGCATTTT. The encoded protein is CASSLAGINQPQHF.

J is TRBJ2-7 and V is TRBV20-1; D gene unclear. CDR1 is DFQATT and CDR2 is SNEGSKA in the germline V gene (reference sequence). With 5 bases removed from V and 6 bases from J, the gap between germline ends came to 8 bases. This CDR3 contains 10 residues. Here the CDR3 DNA reads TGCAGTGCTGGCAAGCGCGAGCAGTACTTC. It yields the protein CSAGKREQYF.

As to this clone: Its ends do not fully match the called genes, so a read error is possible. The chain links TRBV14 to TRBJ2-5; D is unclear. Germline CDR1 and CDR2: SGHDN and FVKESK. CDR3 size: 13 residues. As DNA, the CDR3 is TGTGCCAGCAGTCAAGTTAACCGAGGGACCCAGTACTTC. This codes for CASSQVNRGTQYF.

The chain has TRBV19 and TRBJ1-2; TRBD1 matches 7 bases. Per the germline V gene, CDR1 is LNHDA and CDR2 is SQIVND (reference sequence). V gave up 5 bases and J gave up 3 bases; unmatched junction bases: 6. There are 14 residues in the CDR3. In DNA, the CDR3 is TGTGCCAGTAGTTTGTTAGGGGGCGACTATGGCTACACCTTC. Amino acid sequence: CASSLLGGDYGYTF.

This chain uses TRBV13 with TRBJ1-3, with 8 positions matching TRBD1. With V trimmed by 5 bases and J by 8 bases, 8 bases remained unmatched. The length of the CDR3 is 14 residues. Germline values: CDR1 PRHDT, CDR2 FYEKMQ (reference sequence). The DNA for the CDR3 is TGTGCCAGCAGCACACGGACAGGGACAGACACCATATATTTT. This translates into CASSTRTGTDTIYF. Combining the CDR3 with reference TRBV13 and TRBJ1-3 gives the whole variable domain AAGVIQSPRHLIKEKRETATLKCYPIPRHDTVYWYQQGPGQDPQFLISFYEKMQSDKGSIPDRFSAQQFSDYHSELNMSSLELGDSALYFCASSTRTGTDTIYFGEGSWLTVV.

The J gene is TRBJ2-1, the V gene TRBV27, with a tentative D call TRBD2 (6 bases). CDR1 is MNHEY and CDR2 is SMNVEV in the germline V gene (reference sequence). The CDR3 covers 14 residues. V was pared by 2 bases and J by 4 bases, with 9 bases between. The CDR3 nucleotides read TGTGCCAGCAGTTTACAGCTAGCGTACAATGAGCAGTTCTTC. Its translation is CASSLQLAYNEQFF.

This chain connects TRBV2 to TRBJ2-5; 11 nucleotides align to TRBD2. Trimming removed 4 bases from V and 8 bases from J; junction bases left unmatched: 6. CDR3 length: 14 residues. Per the germline V gene, CDR1 is SNHLY and CDR2 is FYNNEI. This CDR3 is CASSGGGLADTQYF. CDR3 bases: TGTGCCAGCAGTGGGGGGGGACTAGCGGATACCCAGTACTTC.

This rearrangement joins TRBV27 to TRBJ1-4; tentatively, D is TRBD1 (5 bases). Germline CDR1 MNHEY, CDR2 SMNVEV (reference sequence). The CDR3 is 15 residues long. The V and J ends lost 7 bases and 4 bases respectively, with 16 bases between them. The CDR3 DNA sequence: TGTGCCAGCACCTTAAGGGGACTGAGTAATGAAAAACTGTTTTTT. Protein sequence: CASTLRGLSNEKLFF. The whole variable domain, remainder taken from reference TRBV27 and TRBJ1-4, is EAQVTQNPRYLITVTGKKLTVTCSQNMNHEYMSWYRQDPGLGLRQIYYSMNVEVTDKGDVPEGYKVSRKEKRNFPLILESPSPNQTSLYFCASTLRGLSNEKLFFGSGTQLSVL.

The gene calls are TRBV3-1 (or the pseudogene TRBV3-2) and TRBJ1-2; no clear D. Germline V CDR1 and CDR2: LGHDT, YNNKEL (reference sequence). V was trimmed by 2 bases and J by 8 bases, leaving 12 bases between them. The CDR3 covers 13 residues. The DNA of the CDR3 is TGTGCCAGCAGCCAAATACCCGGTTTCGGCTACACCTTC. The encoded protein is CASSQIPGFGYTF.

This chain links TRBV20-1 with TRBJ1-3; 7 nucleotides align to TRBD1. Trimming took 3 bases from V and 2 from J; bases not matched to a gene: 1. Germline values: CDR1 DFQATT, CDR2 SNEGSKA (reference sequence). The CDR3 totals 13 residues. The CDR3 reads CSASQGAGNTIYF. In DNA form, the CDR3 reads TGCAGTGCTAGTCAGGGGGCTGGAAACACCATATATTTT.